The 4 T cell receptor beta chains given below trace back to one sample, sequenced in a study of cytomegalovirus exposure and HLA in healthy donors. PCR used 60 Vbeta primers and 13 Jbeta primers. Sequencing used immunoSEQ multiplex PCR; TCRdb keeps in-frame clones, though not all of them. The repertoire includes about 59,000 clones, approximately 75% of them detected once, and 6.8% sits in the top ten. The sequencing sample was made of PBMCs. These receptors all stem from a man aged 25-45 years in good health and CMV-seropositive.

The chain is built from TRBV18 and TRBJ1-1; D might be TRBD1 (6 bases). The CDR3 has 14 amino acids. Trimming cost V 3 bases and J 5 bases, with 13 bases left between them. Per germline, CDR1 KGHSH and CDR2 LQKENI. In nucleotides, the CDR3 is TGTGCCAGCTCACCGTTGGGGGCGAAGACTGAAGCTTTCTTT. The encoded protein is CASSPLGAKTEAFF.

This chain uses TRBV25-1 with TRBJ2-5; maybe TRBD1 (5 bases). The closer fit of TRBJ2-7 to the DNA end suggests the J call may be wrong. From germline, CDR1 is MGHDK and CDR2 SYGVNS. The CDR3 loop spans 17 amino acids. The CDR3 region has the DNA TGTGCCAGCAGTGAAGTTTCCCCCGGACACCTCCCCTACGAGCAGTACTTC. It specifies CASSEVSPGHLPYEQYF.

J is TRBJ1-1 and V is TRBV7-9, with D possibly matching TRBD1 (5 bases). The V end lost 2 bases, the J end lost 0 bases, and 16 bases lay between the germline ends. CDR1 is SEHNR, CDR2 FQNEAQ, per germline (reference sequence). CDR3 length: 17 residues. The DNA of the CDR3 is TGTGCCAGCAGCTTACTCCAGGGTCACAGATTGAACACTGAAGCTTTCTTT. Its protein is CASSLLQGHRLNTEAFF.

The rearrangement links TRBV14 to TRBJ1-1, with no clear D. Looked up from germline, CDR1 is SGHDN and CDR2 is FVKESK. The CDR3 runs to 14 residues. Deletions cut 6 bases from V and 1 base from J, with 12 bases between. The CDR3 spells CASRRSRGNTEAFF. DNA of the CDR3: TGTGCCAGCAGACGCTCTCGGGGGAACACTGAAGCTTTCTTT.